A selection of T cell receptor beta chains follows, all from one sample in a study of T-cell memory formation after mild COVID-19. Using its own MiXCR run on the 5' RACE reads, TCRdb lists one record per CDR3 protein. The sample lists around 500,000 distinct CDR3 sequences, approximately 18% occurring once. The source material was PBMCs or a T cell subset sorted from them (not recorded which). These receptors were collected from an adult woman who had mild COVID-19 (a few samples of this study predate the infection). Cell type and time point are not known. The CDR3 runs from the conserved cysteine through the conserved F or W. D genes are given only for firm matches. A row's size may be missing; if present it is once, few, many or a size class.

clone_size: .
d_call: .
v_call: TRBV7-9
j_call: TRBJ2-7
cdr3_aa: CASTQGTEQYF
cdr3_nt: TGTGCCAGCACCCAGGGTACCGAGCAGTACTTC

clone_size: few
d_call: TRBD1
v_call: TRBV12-3/TRBV12-4
j_call: TRBJ2-5
cdr3_aa: CASSYRQGPSETQYF
cdr3_nt: TGTGCCAGCAGTTACCGACAGGGGCCCTCAGAGACCCAGTACTTC

clone_size: .
d_call: TRBD1
v_call: TRBV4-2
j_call: TRBJ2-7
cdr3_aa: CASSQETTGLVEQYF
cdr3_nt: TGTGCCAGCAGCCAAGAAACGACAGGGCTGGTCGAGCAGTACTTC

clone_size: few
d_call: .
v_call: TRBV12-3/TRBV12-4
j_call: TRBJ2-1
cdr3_aa: CASSFNTQLYNEQFF
cdr3_nt: TGTGCCAGCAGTTTCAACACCCAGCTCTACAATGAGCAGTTCTTC

clone_size: many
d_call: .
v_call: TRBV4-1
j_call: TRBJ2-3
cdr3_aa: CASSQDLGTDTQYF
cdr3_nt: TGCGCCAGCAGCCAAGATCTGGGCACAGATACGCAGTATTTT

clone_size: .
d_call: TRBD1
v_call: TRBV2
j_call: TRBJ2-7
cdr3_aa: CASSESGQGARNEQYF
cdr3_nt: TGTGCCAGCAGTGAATCGGGACAGGGGGCGAGGAACGAGCAGTACTTC

clone_size: many
d_call: .
v_call: TRBV10-2
j_call: TRBJ2-7
cdr3_aa: CASSEPSYSYEQYF
cdr3_nt: TGCGCCAGCAGTGAGCCGAGTTACTCCTACGAGCAGTACTTC

clone_size: few
d_call: TRBD1
v_call: TRBV7-2
j_call: TRBJ2-3
cdr3_aa: CASSTQTGGNTQYF
cdr3_nt: TGTGCCAGCAGCACCCAAACAGGGGGGAATACGCAGTATTTT

clone_size: few
d_call: .
v_call: TRBV7-3
j_call: TRBJ2-2
cdr3_aa: CASSLNAGLTTGELFF
cdr3_nt: TGTGCCAGCAGCTTAAATGCGGGGCTTACCACCGGGGAGCTGTTTTTT

clone_size: few
d_call: TRBD2
v_call: TRBV24-1
j_call: TRBJ2-1
cdr3_aa: CATAAPLGREQFF
cdr3_nt: TGTGCCACTGCGGCTCCGCTCGGGAGGGAGCAGTTCTTC

clone_size: many
d_call: TRBD2
v_call: TRBV7-2
j_call: TRBJ2-5
cdr3_aa: CASSPGTSGRETQYF
cdr3_nt: TGTGCCAGCAGCCCAGGGACTAGCGGGAGGGAGACCCAGTACTTC

clone_size: few
d_call: .
v_call: TRBV15
j_call: TRBJ1-5
cdr3_aa: CATSRAGGFNQPQHF
cdr3_nt: TGTGCCACCAGCAGAGCTGGGGGATTCAATCAGCCCCAGCATTTT

clone_size: .
d_call: .
v_call: TRBV12-3/TRBV12-4
j_call: TRBJ1-3
cdr3_aa: CASRDSSSGNTIYF
cdr3_nt: TGTGCCAGCAGGGACAGTTCTTCTGGAAACACCATATATTTT

clone_size: few
d_call: TRBD2
v_call: TRBV30
j_call: TRBJ2-7
cdr3_aa: CAWSVLASGPSEQYF
cdr3_nt: TGTGCCTGGAGTGTACTGGCTAGCGGACCTAGCGAGCAGTACTTC

clone_size: .
d_call: TRBD1
v_call: TRBV7-2
j_call: TRBJ1-1
cdr3_aa: CASSLAGQVNTEAFF
cdr3_nt: TGTGCCAGCAGCTTAGCTGGACAGGTGAACACTGAAGCTTTCTTT

clone_size: .
d_call: .
v_call: TRBV5-1
j_call: TRBJ2-3
cdr3_aa: CASSFSGAGNSDTQYF
cdr3_nt: TGCGCCAGCAGCTTTTCTGGGGCCGGCAACTCCGATACGCAGTATTTT

clone_size: .
d_call: .
v_call: TRBV3-1
j_call: TRBJ1-2
cdr3_aa: CASSPDSLRGYTF
cdr3_nt: TGTGCCAGCAGCCCCGACAGTCTAAGAGGCTACACCTTC

clone_size: .
d_call: .
v_call: TRBV9
j_call: TRBJ2-7
cdr3_aa: CASSVLFSGEQYF
cdr3_nt: TGTGCCAGCAGCGTCCTGTTTTCGGGGGAGCAGTACTTC

clone_size: .
d_call: TRBD1
v_call: TRBV7-2
j_call: TRBJ2-2
cdr3_aa: CASSQNRGLTGELFF
cdr3_nt: TGTGCCAGCAGCCAAAACAGGGGTTTGACCGGGGAGCTGTTTTTT